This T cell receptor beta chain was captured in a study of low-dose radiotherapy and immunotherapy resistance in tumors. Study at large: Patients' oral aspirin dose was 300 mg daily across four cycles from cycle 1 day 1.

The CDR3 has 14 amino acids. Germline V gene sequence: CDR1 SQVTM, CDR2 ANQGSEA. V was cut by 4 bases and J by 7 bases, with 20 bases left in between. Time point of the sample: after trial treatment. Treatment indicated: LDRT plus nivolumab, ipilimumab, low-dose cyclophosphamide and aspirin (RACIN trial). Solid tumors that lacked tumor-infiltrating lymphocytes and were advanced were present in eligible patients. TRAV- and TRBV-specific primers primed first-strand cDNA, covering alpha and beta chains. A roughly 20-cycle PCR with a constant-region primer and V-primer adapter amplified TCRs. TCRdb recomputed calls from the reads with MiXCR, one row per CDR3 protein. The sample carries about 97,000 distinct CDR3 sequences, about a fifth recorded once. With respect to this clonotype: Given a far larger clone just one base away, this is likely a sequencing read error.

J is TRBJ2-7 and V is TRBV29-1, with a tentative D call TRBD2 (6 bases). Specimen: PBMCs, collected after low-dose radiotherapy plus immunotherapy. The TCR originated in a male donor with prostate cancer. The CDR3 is CSVGELLAGSEQYF. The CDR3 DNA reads TGCAGCGTTGGGGAACTTCTGGCCGGGAGTGAGCAGTACTTC.